One T cell receptor beta chain is described in this entry. Its antigen remains unknown. As the template, RNA transcripts were used to amplify TCR beta CDR3 regions. RT-PCR was first run with HTBI primers, then multiplex PCR in a second round. MiXCR was run by TCRdb on the multiplex PCR reads, yielding one entry per CDR3 protein. The table records about 220,000 distinct CDR3 sequences, roughly 21% of them present only once. This CDR3 is built from 16 residues. The V and J ends lost 5 bases and 3 bases, in that order; junction bases with no gene match: 5. Looked up from germline, CDR1 is SGHVS and CDR2 is FQNEAQ. PBMCs originated in roughly 9.3 ml of fresh peripheral blood. The data originate from a study of Graves' ophthalmopathy and Graves' hyperthyroidism. Study in general: Untreated patients at initial diagnosis provided peripheral blood.

Findings and limits, study-wide: In blood appeared most of the expanded thyroid clonotypes whose frequency exceeded 0.001.

The sample consisted of peripheral blood. This TCR was recovered from a woman aged 50 to 60 with Graves' ophthalmopathy. The gene calls are TRBV7-8 and TRBJ2-2, with 11 bases matching TRBD2. In DNA form, the CDR3 reads TGTGCCAGCAGCCCCGCTAGCGGGAGGTACACCGGGGAGCTGTTTTTT. Its translation is CASSPASGRYTGELFF.